Following are 28 T cell receptor beta chains from one sample sequenced in a study of read filtering for tumor transcriptome and immune sequencing. This library used roughly 370 ng RNA and molecular barcoded adaptors spanning alpha/delta and beta/gamma chains. Using its own MiXCR run on the reads, TCRdb lists one record per CDR3 protein. The table lists roughly 61,000 distinct CDR3 sequences, 9% to 15% of them singletons, with about a sixth in the top ten. The sample consisted of a population of CD138-negative cells sorted from bone marrow. These receptors were collected from a donor at least 40 years old with multiple myeloma.

This clonotype was seen ten or more times. The chain has TRBV24-1 and TRBJ1-5; 7 bases line up with TRBD1. The CDR3 totals 16 residues. V lost 4 bases and J lost 0; bases outside the gene matches: 5. Looked up from germline, CDR1 is KGHDR and CDR2 is SFDVKD. This CDR3 reads CATSDPTGNSNQPQHF. CDR3 DNA sequence: TGTGCCACCAGTGACCCGACAGGGAATAGCAATCAGCCCCAGCATTTT.

Note on this clonotype: A read error may be the cause here, since a much bigger clone is one base away. The J gene is TRBJ2-1, the V gene TRBV6-5; possibly TRBD1 for D (5 bases). Germline loops: CDR1 MNHEY, CDR2 SVGAGI. The CDR3 runs 17 residues. The chain's CDR3 is CASSLISRDSPYSEQFF. DNA of the CDR3: TGTGCCAGCAGTTTAATTAGCAGGGATTCTCCATACAGTGAGCAGTTCTTC.

In this sample, this clonotype turned up many times. The chain carries TRBV6-1 and TRBJ2-7; D unclear. V lost 2 bases and J 4 bases, leaving 6 bases between the germline ends. Germline assignment: CDR1 MNHNS and CDR2 SASEGT. This CDR3 is built from 12 residues. The CDR3 DNA is TGTGCCAGCAGTGAAAGCTCTTACGAGCAGTACTTC. Translation gives CASSESSYEQYF.

This clonotype was counted many times. A read error may produce the germline difference seen at one junction end. V and J are TRBV29-1 and TRBJ2-5; either TRBD1 or TRBD2 may fit D (6 bases each). Germline V lookup: CDR1 SQVTM, CDR2 ANQGSEA. The CDR3 is made up of 12 amino acids. The CDR3 bases are TGTGGAGGGGGGCTATTTGGAGAGACCCAGTACTTC. This sequence encodes CGGGLFGETQYF.

This clonotype came up many times. This rearrangement joins TRBV7-8 to TRBJ2-6, with TRBD1 identical over 10 bases. Germline CDR1 reads SGHVS; CDR2 reads FQNEAQ. This CDR3 has 21 amino acids. The V gene end was trimmed by 0 bases and the J gene end by 1 base; junction bases not matched to a gene: 12. CDR3 DNA: TGTGCCAGCAGCTTAGCTCTCCCCGGGACAGGGGATTCATCTGGGGCCAACGTCCTGACTTTC. Translating it yields CASSLALPGTGDSSGANVLTF.

With respect to this clonotype: Compared with germline, one end of the junction differs, possibly owing to a read error. This rearrangement joins TRBV5-1 to TRBJ2-1, with 12 bases fitting TRBD1. CDR3 length equals 15 residues. Germline V gene lookup returns CDR1 SGHRS and CDR2 YFSETQ. The CDR3 reads CASSPGQGANNVQFF. In DNA, the CDR3 is TGCGCCAGCAGCCCGGGACAGGGGGCTAATAATGTGCAGTTCTTC.

This clonotype was counted ten times or more. This chain uses TRBV11-2 with TRBJ2-3; D possibly corresponds to TRBD1 (6 bases). Per germline, CDR1 SGHAT and CDR2 FQNNGV. The V end lost 5 bases, the J end lost 0 bases, and 9 bases lay between the germline ends. This CDR3 comprises 14 residues. Here the CDR3 DNA reads TGTGCCAGCAGCCCGACAGGTAGCACAGATACGCAGTATTTT. It encodes CASSPTGSTDTQYF. Drawing the rest from reference TRBV11-2 and TRBJ2-3, the complete variable domain is EAGVAQSPRYKIIEKRQSVAFWCNPISGHATLYWYQQILGQGPKLLIQFQNNGVVDDSQLPKDRFSAERLKGVDSTLKIQPAKLEDSAVYLCASSPTGSTDTQYFGPGTRLTVL.

This clonotype was seen a few times. A single base separates this from a much larger clone, so it may be a read error. V gene TRBV5-1 combines with J gene TRBJ2-1; 8 positions agree with TRBD1. The length of the CDR3 is 16 residues. Germline V CDR1 and CDR2: SGHRS, YFSETQ. CDR3 sequence (DNA): TGCGCCGGCAGCTTGATCCCGGGACAGGCAACCAATGAGCAGTTCTTC. Protein sequence: CAGSLIPGQATNEQFF.

This clonotype occurred many times. J is TRBJ2-1 and V is TRBV29-1, with 8 bases fitting TRBD1. From germline, CDR1 is SQVTM and CDR2 ANQGSEA. Trimming removed 6 bases from V and 8 bases from J; junction bases left unmatched: 12. CDR3 length equals 14 residues. CDR3 residues: CSVLDRGVSDEQFF. The CDR3 DNA reads TGCAGCGTCCTTGACAGGGGAGTCAGCGATGAGCAGTTCTTC.

This clonotype was seen at least ten times. The genes are TRBV6-1 and TRBJ2-1, with a tentative D call TRBD1 (6 bases). The length of the CDR3 is 16 residues. Per the germline V gene, CDR1 is MNHNS and CDR2 is SASEGT. V was clipped by 0 bases and J by 3 bases, with 12 bases between them. The CDR3 spells CASSEASRGSYNEQFF. The DNA of the CDR3 is TGTGCCAGCAGTGAAGCCTCCAGGGGCAGCTACAATGAGCAGTTCTTC.

As for this clonotype: Being one base from a much bigger clone, this may be a read error. This chain links TRBV7-9 with TRBJ2-7; 8 nucleotides agree with TRBD1. The CDR3 totals 15 residues. Germline lookup yields CDR1 SEHNR and CDR2 FQNEAQ (reference sequence). In DNA, the CDR3 is TGTGCCAGCATCAAAATTGCCCAGGGGGCCTACGAGCAGGACTTC. Translating gives CASIKIAQGAYEQDF.

This clonotype was seen at least ten times. CDR3: CASSILEGDGTEAFF. Written as DNA, the CDR3 is TGCGCCAGCAGCATCCTCGAGGGGGATGGAACTGAAGCTTTCTTT. V and J are TRBV5-1 and TRBJ1-1, with D possibly matching TRBD1 (6 bases). The CDR3 sequence is 15 residues long. Germline V gene lookup returns CDR1 SGHRS and CDR2 YFSETQ. Trimming removed 4 bases at V and 5 bases at J, with 18 bases between.

This clonotype has ten or more counts. This sequence joins TRBV20-1 and TRBJ2-5, with a tentative D call TRBD1 (6 bases). Trimming removed 5 bases from V and 7 bases from J, with 14 bases in between. Germline assignment: CDR1 DFQATT and CDR2 SNEGSKA (reference sequence). The CDR3 contains 12 residues. The CDR3 sequence is CSAGTQQGTQYF. CDR3 coding DNA: TGCAGTGCTGGAACGCAACAGGGGACCCAGTACTTC.

This clonotype was counted ten times or more. A read error may explain this, as a much larger clone is one base away. The V call is TRBV5-1, the J call TRBJ1-1, with a weak D call TRBD1 (6 bases). The germline CDR1 and CDR2 sequences are SGHRS and YFSETQ. This CDR3 contains 17 residues. CDR3 bases: TGCGCCTGCAGCTTGTTTATGGTGGGGGCTGGCAGCACTGAAGCTTTCTTT. Residues: CACSLFMVGAGSTEAFF.

The chain employs TRBV5-1 and TRBJ2-1; tentative D call: TRBD1 (7 bases). Trimming removed 2 bases at V and 12 bases at J, with 21 bases between. The germline V gene encodes CDR1 SGHRS and CDR2 YFSETQ. The CDR3 spans 15 residues. The DNA for the CDR3 is TGCGCCAGCAGCTTATCTAGCAGGGGGGCAGACTGGCAGTTCTTC. The encoded protein is CASSLSSRGADWQFF.

This clonotype was counted ten times or more. The chain joins TRBV10-3 to TRBJ2-7, with D possibly being TRBD1 (6 bases). CDR3 length: 12 residues. Deletions cut 2 bases from V and 7 bases from J, with 9 bases between. Germline V gives CDR1 ENHRY, CDR2 SYGVKD. CDR3: CAISETGFEQYF. CDR3 in DNA: TGTGCCATCAGTGAGACAGGGTTTGAGCAGTACTTC.

About this clonotype: This clone may be a read error of a much larger clone one base away. The chain carries TRBV11-2 and TRBJ2-3, with D possibly matching TRBD1 (6 bases). The germline V gene has CDR1 SGHAT and CDR2 FQNNGV. CDR3 size: 12 residues. The DNA for the CDR3 is TGTGCCGGCAGCTTAAGTCAAGGGGGGCAGTATTTT. Amino acids: CAGSLSQGGQYF.

V gene TRBV6-1 combines with J gene TRBJ1-5; no reliable D call. Germline V lookup: CDR1 MNHNS, CDR2 SASEGT. This CDR3 region has 12 residues. Trimming took 5 bases from V and 6 from J, leaving 8 bases between them. CDR3 DNA: TGTGCCAGCAGTTTTACAATTCAGCCCCAGCATTTT. Encoded protein: CASSFTIQPQHF.

The genes are TRBV6-1 and TRBJ2-5; TRBD1 aligns across 7 bases. Germline V gene lookup returns CDR1 MNHNS and CDR2 SASEGT. The length of the CDR3 is 15 residues. In nucleotides, the CDR3 is TGTGCTAGCCGTGAAGGGACAGTAGGGATAGAGACCCAGTACTTC. It is translated as CASREGTVGIETQYF.

Points on this clonotype: A far larger clone is off by one base, so a read error is likely. The gene calls are TRBV7-3 and TRBJ1-2; D might be TRBD1 (6 bases). Germline V gives CDR1 SGHTA, CDR2 FQGTGA. The CDR3 has 13 residues. The CDR3 DNA is TGTGCCAGCAGCTTAGGGGGGCCCTATGGCTACGCCTTC. Amino acid sequence: CASSLGGPYGYAF.

The sample holds many counts of this clonotype. The rearrangement joins TRBV5-1 to TRBJ1-1; possible D gene TRBD1, 5 bases. Germline loops: CDR1 SGHRS, CDR2 YFSETQ. Trimming removed 0 bases at V and 4 bases at J, with 13 bases between. This CDR3 region has 15 residues. The CDR3: CASSLAGTRGTEAFF. For the CDR3, the DNA is TGCGCCAGCAGCTTGGCCGGGACCCGGGGCACTGAAGCTTTCTTT.

This clonotype was observed at least ten times. The rearrangement joins TRBV5-1 to TRBJ1-5, with D maybe TRBD1 (5 bases). Trimming stripped 4 bases from V and 0 bases from J, with 11 bases between. The CDR3 consists of 15 residues. The germline V gene encodes CDR1 SGHRS and CDR2 YFSETQ. This CDR3 is CASSRGGNSNQPQHF. The CDR3 DNA reads as TGCGCCAGCAGCCGGGGGGGAAATAGCAATCAGCCCCAGCATTTT.

This clonotype was counted many times. This rearrangement joins TRBV5-1 to TRBJ2-7, with D uncertain. CDR1 SGHRS and CDR2 YFSETQ come from the germline V gene. V shed 0 bases and J shed 2 bases, with 12 bases lying between them. The CDR3 is 15 amino acids. CDR3 sequence reads: CASSLGTGIPYEQYF. Here the CDR3 DNA reads TGCGCCAGCAGCTTGGGGACGGGCATCCCCTACGAGCAGTACTTC.

This chain connects TRBV7-2 to TRBJ1-1, with a possible D match to TRBD1 (5 bases). CDR1 SGHTA and CDR2 FQGNSA come from the germline V gene. V lost 5 bases and J 5 bases, leaving 12 bases between the germline ends. CDR3 length: 13 amino acids. The CDR3 region is CASSIMPGTEAFF. CDR3 nucleotide sequence: TGTGCCAGCAGCATAATGCCAGGGACTGAAGCTTTCTTT.

This clonotype was counted at least ten times. The rearrangement joins TRBV7-3 to TRBJ2-1, with 11 bases matching TRBD2. The CDR3 runs to 17 residues. Germline V gene lookup returns CDR1 SGHTA and CDR2 FQGTGA. V was clipped by 0 bases and J by 7 bases; unmatched bases: 8. The CDR3 is CASSLTFGSGGVNEQFF. The CDR3 DNA follows: TGTGCCAGCAGCTTAACGTTCGGTAGCGGGGGGGTAAATGAGCAGTTCTTC.

This clonotype came up many times. The chain recombines TRBV29-1 with TRBJ1-2; 8 bases line up with TRBD1. Germline V gene sequence: CDR1 SQVTM, CDR2 ANQGSEA. The J segment lost 8 bases and the V segment lost 7 bases, leaving 6 bases of the junction unmatched. The CDR3 consists of 11 residues. CDR3 DNA sequence: TGCAGCGCTGCGGACAGGGACGGCTACACCTTC. Translated: CSAADRDGYTF.

V is TRBV7-8 and J is TRBJ2-3; TRBD2 is a possible D gene (5 bases). Per germline, CDR1 SGHVS and CDR2 FQNEAQ. The CDR3 has 13 residues. V shed 7 bases and J shed 5 bases, with 13 bases lying between them. The DNA of the CDR3 is TGTGCCAGCACCTTCGGACTTTTAGATACGCAGTATTTT. Translating gives CASTFGLLDTQYF.

This clonotype has a count of ten or more. In DNA form, the CDR3 reads TGCGCCAGCAGTGGACAGGGGGTAAGGGAGACCCAGTACTTC. Its translation is CASSGQGVRETQYF. The V and J genes are TRBV10-2 and TRBJ2-5, with 9 positions matching TRBD1. The CDR3 has 14 residues. Trimming removed 4 bases from V and 5 bases from J; junction bases left unmatched: 5. From germline, CDR1 is WSHSY and CDR2 SAAADI.